The 20 T cell receptor beta chains reported below all come from one sample, sequenced in a study of T cells in Graves' hyperthyroidism and ophthalmopathy. Template material for amplifying TCR beta CDR3 regions consisted of RNA transcripts. The HTBI set primed first-round TCR CDR3 RT-PCR. One entry per CDR3 protein results from TCRdb running MiXCR on the multiplex PCR reads. In the table there are around 800,000 distinct CDR3 sequences, roughly 37% of which are singletons. Material: blood. These receptors were collected from a man aged 18 to 30 with Graves' hyperthyroidism.

A single count supports this clonotype. The rearrangement links TRBV2 to TRBJ1-5, with no clear D. The CDR3 contains 14 residues. V dropped 6 bases and J dropped 14 bases, with 23 bases sitting between them. In germline, CDR1 is SNHLY, CDR2 FYNNEI. The CDR3 coding sequence is TGTGCCAGCAGCCCTGGACTAGCGGAAGCCTACGAGCATTTT. This gives the protein CASSPGLAEAYEHF.

The chain uses TRBV29-1 and TRBJ2-7; D is tentatively TRBD1 or TRBD2 (5 bases each). CDR1 and CDR2 (germline): SQVTM, ANQGSEA. V was shortened by 8 bases and J by 1 base, with 15 bases between the two germline ends. The CDR3 runs 13 residues. The CDR3 DNA is TGCAGCTTAGGCCCTTGGGGGTCCTACGAGCAGTACTTC. It is translated as CSLGPWGSYEQYF.

As to this clonotype: The germline gene is not matched at one end of the junction; a read error may be the cause. V is TRBV10-2 and J is TRBJ1-5; D might be TRBD1 (6 bases). The CDR3 covers 15 residues. Germline CDR1 reads WSHSY; CDR2 reads SAAADI. The CDR3 bases are TGTGCCAGCAGCCAAGACTCAGGGGTTAGTCAGCCCCAGCATTTT. This codes for CASSQDSGVSQPQHF.

In this sample, this clonotype turned up a few times. The genes are TRBV4-1 and TRBJ1-1; D unresolved. Deletions cut 2 bases from V and 5 bases from J, with 15 bases between. The CDR3 runs to 15 residues. Germline CDR1 is MGHRA and CDR2 is YSYEKL. CDR3 amino acids: CASSQIDSAGTEAFF. The CDR3 nucleotides read TGCGCCAGCAGCCAAATAGATTCGGCGGGGACTGAAGCTTTCTTT.

The gene calls are TRBV10-3 and TRBJ1-1; TRBD1 might be the D (5 bases). Deletions cut 10 bases from V and 7 bases from J, with 7 bases between. CDR1 is ENHRY and CDR2 is SYGVKD in the germline V gene. The length of the CDR3 is 9 residues. CDR3 region: CATRVEAFF. CDR3 coding DNA: TGTGCCACCAGGGTTGAAGCTTTCTTT.

This clonotype was picked up a small number of times. The chain has TRBV7-9 and TRBJ2-5; D is perhaps TRBD1 (8 bases). CDR1 is SEHNR, CDR2 FQNEAQ, per germline (reference sequence). The CDR3 runs 15 residues. V shed 4 bases and J shed 7 bases, with 19 bases lying between them. The CDR3 loop is CASSSLDREGVTQYF. The CDR3 DNA reads as TGTGCCAGCAGCTCCCTGGACAGGGAGGGGGTGACCCAGTACTTC.

V is TRBV5-4 and J is TRBJ2-7; perhaps TRBD1 as D (6 bases). The CDR3 is 12 residues long. Germline V gene data show CDR1 as SGHNT and CDR2 as YYREEE (reference sequence). The V gene lost 4 bases and the J gene lost 6 bases, with 11 bases spanning the gap. The CDR3 coding sequence is TGTGCCAGCAGCCTCAACAGGGCCGAGCAGTACTTC. Amino acids: CASSLNRAEQYF.

The chain couples TRBV11-1 to TRBJ1-5; 9 nucleotides line up with TRBD1. The CDR3 totals 14 residues. The V segment lost 8 bases and the J segment 6 bases; nucleotides outside the gene matches: 8. Germline assignment: CDR1 SGHAT and CDR2 FQDESV (reference sequence). The CDR3 loop reads CASLGGDRAQPQHF. The CDR3 DNA sequence: TGTGCCAGCCTGGGCGGGGACAGGGCTCAGCCCCAGCATTTT. The full variable domain, in which reference TRBV11-1 and TRBJ1-5 provide the parts outside the CDR3, is EAEVAQSPRYKITEKSQAVAFWCDPISGHATLYWYRQILGQGPELLVQFQDESVVDDSQLPKDRFSAERLKGVDSTLKIQPAELGDSAMYLCASLGGDRAQPQHFGDGTRLSIL.

The chain couples TRBV19 to TRBJ2-7; 12 bases align to TRBD2. CDR1 is LNHDA, CDR2 SQIVND, per germline (reference sequence). Trimming cost V 3 bases and J 2 bases; bases outside gene matches: 5. This CDR3 is 16 amino acids long. In DNA, the CDR3 is TGTGCCAGTAGTATCTTTCGGACTAGCGGGACCTACGAGCAGTACTTC. This codes for CASSIFRTSGTYEQYF.

The J gene is TRBJ2-3, the V gene TRBV15, with a tentative D call TRBD2 (6 bases). In germline, CDR1 is LNHNV, CDR2 YYDKDF (reference sequence). V was cut by 0 bases and J by 2 bases, with 12 bases left in between. The CDR3 has 16 residues. The DNA for the CDR3 is TGTGCCACCAGCAGAGATAGTAGCGGTCCCACAGATACGCAGTATTTT. Residues: CATSRDSSGPTDTQYF. Filled out from reference TRBV15 and TRBJ2-3, the complete variable domain reads DAMVIQNPRYQVTQFGKPVTLSCSQTLNHNVMYWYQQKSSQAPKLLFHYYDKDFNNEADTPDNFQSRRPNTSFCFLDIRSPGLGDTAMYLCATSRDSSGPTDTQYFGPGTRLTVL.

The table lists this clonotype with many counts. The V gene is TRBV29-1, the J gene TRBJ2-7; D unresolved. The CDR3 is made up of 13 amino acids. Trimming cost V 0 bases and J 3 bases, with 9 bases left between them. Germline V lookup: CDR1 SQVTM, CDR2 ANQGSEA. The CDR3 sequence is CSVEDLPGYEQYF. For the CDR3, the DNA is TGCAGCGTTGAAGATCTTCCAGGCTACGAGCAGTACTTC.

The table lists this clonotype with a few counts. The chain couples TRBV14 to TRBJ2-5, with a tentative D call TRBD1 (7 bases). V lost 2 bases, J lost 5 bases, and 18 bases lay in between. Germline values: CDR1 SGHDN, CDR2 FVKESK. The CDR3 sequence is 16 residues long. The CDR3 loop reads CASSQTLRDSGETQYF. The CDR3 nucleotides are TGTGCCAGCAGCCAAACTCTCCGGGACAGCGGGGAGACCCAGTACTTC.

There are many counts of this clonotype. The V call is TRBV7-2, the J call TRBJ1-6; tentative D call: TRBD1 (6 bases). CDR1 SGHTA and CDR2 FQGNSA come from the germline V gene. Trimming took 6 bases from V and 7 from J, leaving 13 bases between them. The CDR3 spans 14 residues. The CDR3 nucleotides read TGTGCCAGCAGACCGGGACACCAGAATTCACCCCTCCACTTT. Translation gives CASRPGHQNSPLHF.

This clonotype was counted once. The chain carries TRBV25-1 and TRBJ2-5; D gene uncertain. The length of the CDR3 is 12 residues. In germline, CDR1 is MGHDK, CDR2 SYGVNS. Deletions cut 7 bases from V and 5 bases from J, with 11 bases between. The CDR3 DNA reads as TGTGCCAGCAACTACCGCACGGAGACCCAGTACTTC. It yields the protein CASNYRTETQYF.

This clonotype was counted a few times. The chain is built from TRBV15 and TRBJ2-7; D ambiguous. Germline V CDR1 and CDR2: LNHNV, YYDKDF (reference sequence). Trimming took 0 bases from V and 6 from J, leaving 15 bases between them. The CDR3 runs 15 residues. The CDR3 sequence: CATSRDEDGKGEQYF. DNA of the CDR3: TGTGCCACCAGCAGAGATGAGGACGGCAAAGGCGAGCAGTACTTC.

This clonotype was observed many times. V gene TRBV20-1 combines with J gene TRBJ1-5; 7 positions agree with TRBD1. After removal of 6 bases from V and 7 bases from J, the junction contained 6 bases not matched to a gene. Germline values: CDR1 DFQATT, CDR2 SNEGSKA (reference sequence). The CDR3 has 12 amino acids. CDR3 sequence (DNA): TGCAGTGCCGCACAGGGGCGGCAGCCCCAGCATTTT. The encoded protein is CSAAQGRQPQHF.

This clonotype was seen at least ten times. The rearrangement uses TRBV19 and TRBJ1-3, with TRBD1 matching over 7 bases. Germline CDR1 LNHDA, CDR2 SQIVND (reference sequence). CDR3 length: 13 residues. J gave up 8 bases and V 5 bases, and 6 bases lay outside the gene matches. The CDR3 reads CASSLTGMDTIYF. For the CDR3, the DNA is TGTGCCAGTAGTTTGACAGGGATGGACACCATATATTTT.

V usage is TRBV6-5 and J usage is TRBJ1-2; 9 bases are shared with TRBD1. CDR1 is MNHEY and CDR2 is SVGAGI in the germline V gene. The CDR3 extends over 15 amino acids. J gave up 2 bases and V 2 bases, and 3 bases lay outside the gene matches. The CDR3 nucleotides read TGTGCCAGCAGTTACGCGGACAGGGGAAACTATGGCTACACCTTC. It yields the protein CASSYADRGNYGYTF.

A note on this clonotype: A much larger clone lies a single base off, so this may be a read error. This chain links TRBV25-1 with TRBJ1-1; D remains ambiguous. Germline V gives CDR1 MGHDK, CDR2 SYGVNS. The length of the CDR3 is 15 residues. CDR3 loop: CANSESDGYHTEAFF. DNA for the CDR3: TGTGCCAACAGTGAATCGGACGGGTACCACACTGAAGCTTTCTTT.

About this clonotype: A much bigger clone sits one base away, suggesting this may be a read error. V is TRBV9 and J is TRBJ2-5; tentatively, D is TRBD2 (5 bases). V lost 3 bases to trimming and J lost 5 bases, with 14 bases between them. Germline V CDR1 and CDR2: SGDLS, YYNGEE. This CDR3 has 14 residues. CDR3: CASSEDWHSETQYF. The DNA for the CDR3 is TGTGCCAGCAGCGAGGACTGGCATAGTGAGACCCAGTACTTC.